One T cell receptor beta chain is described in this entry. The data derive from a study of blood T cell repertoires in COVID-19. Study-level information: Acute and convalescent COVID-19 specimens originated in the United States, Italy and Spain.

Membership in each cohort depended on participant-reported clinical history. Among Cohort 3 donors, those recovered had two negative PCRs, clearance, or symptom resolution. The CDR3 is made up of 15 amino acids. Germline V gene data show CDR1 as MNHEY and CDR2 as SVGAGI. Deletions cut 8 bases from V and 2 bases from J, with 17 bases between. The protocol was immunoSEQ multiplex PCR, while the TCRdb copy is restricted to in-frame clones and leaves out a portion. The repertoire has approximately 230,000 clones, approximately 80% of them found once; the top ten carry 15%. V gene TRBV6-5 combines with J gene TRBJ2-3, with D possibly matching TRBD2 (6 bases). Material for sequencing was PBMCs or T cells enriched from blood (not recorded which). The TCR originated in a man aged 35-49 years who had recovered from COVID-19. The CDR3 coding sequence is TGTGCCAGCTGCCCTTCCCGGGAGACCACAGATACGCAGTATTTT. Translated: CASCPSRETTDTQYF.